These 5 T cell receptor beta chains were all obtained from the same sample, sequenced in a study of cytomegalovirus exposure and HLA in healthy donors. The table came from immunoSEQ multiplex PCR; TCRdb's copy has only in-frame clones and leaves some out. The repertoire holds tens of thousands of clones, with roughly 94% as singletons. The material sequenced was PBMCs. Receptors originate from a woman younger than 35 in good health and CMV-seropositive.

The chain is built from TRBV27 and TRBJ2-7, with 11 bases fitting TRBD2. From germline, CDR1 is MNHEY and CDR2 SMNVEV (reference sequence). J lost 3 bases, V lost 2 bases, and 3 bases had no gene match. The CDR3 extends over 15 amino acids. CDR3 sequence (DNA): TGTGCCAGCAGTTTAGGGCTAGCGGGGGGCTACGAGCAGTACTTC. As protein: CASSLGLAGGYEQYF.

This chain uses TRBV27 with TRBJ2-5; D perhaps matches TRBD1 (6 bases). V gave up 3 bases and J gave up 5 bases, with 16 bases separating them. CDR1 MNHEY and CDR2 SMNVEV come from the germline V gene (reference sequence). The CDR3 covers 15 residues. Here the CDR3 reads CASSFTAGDTETQYF. CDR3 coding DNA: TGTGCCAGCAGTTTTACTGCAGGGGACACGGAGACCCAGTACTTC.

The CDR3 reads CASSYRRGGETQYF. CDR3 nucleotide sequence: TGTGCCAGCAGTTACAGGAGGGGTGGGGAGACCCAGTACTTC. The chain employs TRBV6-5 and TRBJ2-5; tentatively, D is TRBD2 (6 bases). CDR3 size: 14 residues. Germline V CDR1 and CDR2: MNHEY, SVGAGI. V was shortened by 2 bases and J by 5 bases, with 12 bases between the two germline ends.

This rearrangement joins TRBV6-5 to TRBJ1-2; D remains unclear. V was pared by 2 bases and J by 7 bases, with 5 bases between. CDR3 size: 11 residues. Germline CDR1 and CDR2: MNHEY and SVGAGI. The DNA of the CDR3 is TGTGCCAGCAGTTACGAGAGTGGCTACACCTTC. This gives the protein CASSYESGYTF.

The chain combines TRBV30 with TRBJ1-4; tentative D call: TRBD1 (5 bases). With 0 bases removed from V and 8 bases from J, the gap between germline ends came to 10 bases. Germline V gene sequence: CDR1 GTSNPN, CDR2 SVGIG (reference sequence). The CDR3 spans 13 residues. CDR3 nucleotides: TGTGCCTGGAGTGTAACAGGTTCCGAAAAACTGTTTTTT. Amino acids: CAWSVTGSEKLFF.